This entry features one TCR beta chain sequence. The CDR3 length is 16 residues. The J segment lost 2 bases and the V segment lost 1 base, leaving 6 bases of the junction unmatched. The germline V gene encodes CDR1 SGHTA and CDR2 FQGNSA. The data originate from a study of blood T cell repertoires in COVID-19. About the study: Sources were T cells, B-cell-depleted T cells, or PBMCs; the material itself was cDNA or gDNA.

Authors' methods: Amplification from reference gene primers served as the basis for estimated nucleated cell counts. Produced via immunoSEQ multiplex PCR; TCRdb's table is partial and in-frame only. The V and J calls and the clone size are those of that table, but D and trimming were determined from the DNA. The sample holds roughly 32,000 clones, roughly 80% seen once. This chain links TRBV7-2 with TRBJ1-2, with 8 nucleotides matching TRBD1. This TCR was recovered from a man older than 75 with active or convalescent COVID-19. Sequences were obtained from peripheral blood. CDR3 DNA: TGTGCCAGCAGCTTAGATGGTAACAGGGGGAACTATGGCTACACCTTC. Encoded protein: CASSLDGNRGNYGYTF.